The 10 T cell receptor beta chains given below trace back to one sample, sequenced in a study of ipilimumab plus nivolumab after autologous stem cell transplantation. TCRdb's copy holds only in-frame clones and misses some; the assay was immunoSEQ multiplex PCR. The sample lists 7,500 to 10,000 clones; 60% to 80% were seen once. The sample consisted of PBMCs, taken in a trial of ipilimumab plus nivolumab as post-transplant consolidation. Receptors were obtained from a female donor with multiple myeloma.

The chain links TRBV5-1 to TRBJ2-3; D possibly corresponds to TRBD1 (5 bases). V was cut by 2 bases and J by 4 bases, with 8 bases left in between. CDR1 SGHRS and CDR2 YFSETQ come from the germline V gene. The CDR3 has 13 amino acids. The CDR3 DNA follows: TGCGCCAGCAGCTTTGACAGTCCAGATACGCAGTATTTT. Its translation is CASSFDSPDTQYF.

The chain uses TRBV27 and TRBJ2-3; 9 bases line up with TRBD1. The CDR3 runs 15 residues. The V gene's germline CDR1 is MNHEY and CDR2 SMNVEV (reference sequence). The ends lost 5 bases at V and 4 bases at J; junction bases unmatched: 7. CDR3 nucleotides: TGTGCCAGCAGTCCAGACGACAGGGGGGCAGATACGCAGTATTTT. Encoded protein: CASSPDDRGADTQYF.

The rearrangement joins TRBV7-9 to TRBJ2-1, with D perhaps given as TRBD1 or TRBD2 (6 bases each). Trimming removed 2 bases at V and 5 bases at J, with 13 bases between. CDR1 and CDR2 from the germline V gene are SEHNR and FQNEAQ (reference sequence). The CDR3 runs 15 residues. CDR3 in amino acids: CASSLPGGGNNEQFF. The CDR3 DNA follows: TGTGCCAGCAGCTTACCCGGGGGCGGCAACAATGAGCAGTTCTTC.

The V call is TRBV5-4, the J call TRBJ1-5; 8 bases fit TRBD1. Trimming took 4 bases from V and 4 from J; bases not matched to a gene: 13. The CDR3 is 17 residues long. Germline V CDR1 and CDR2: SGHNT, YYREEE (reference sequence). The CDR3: CASSQDPGTGQNQPQHF. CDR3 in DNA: TGTGCCAGCAGCCAAGACCCCGGGACAGGCCAGAATCAGCCCCAGCATTTT.

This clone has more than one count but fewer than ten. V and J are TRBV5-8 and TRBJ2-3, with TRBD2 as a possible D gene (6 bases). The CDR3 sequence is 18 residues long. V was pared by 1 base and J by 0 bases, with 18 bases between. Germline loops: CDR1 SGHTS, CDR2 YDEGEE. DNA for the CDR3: TGTGCCAGCAGCTTGTCTGTAGACGGACTATCTAGCACAGATACGCAGTATTTT. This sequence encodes CASSLSVDGLSSTDTQYF.

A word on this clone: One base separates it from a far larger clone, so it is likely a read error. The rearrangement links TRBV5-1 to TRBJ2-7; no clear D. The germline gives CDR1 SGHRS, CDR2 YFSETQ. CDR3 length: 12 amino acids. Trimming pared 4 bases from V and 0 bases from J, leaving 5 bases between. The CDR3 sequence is CASSPSSYEQYF. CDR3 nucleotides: TGCGCCAGCAGCCCTAGCTCCTACGAGCAGTACTTC.

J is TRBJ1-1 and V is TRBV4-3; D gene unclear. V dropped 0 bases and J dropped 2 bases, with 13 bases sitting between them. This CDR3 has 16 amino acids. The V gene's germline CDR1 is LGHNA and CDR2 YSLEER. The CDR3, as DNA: TGCGCCAGCAGCCAAGATTATGGGAATTTCAACACTGAAGCTTTCTTT. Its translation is CASSQDYGNFNTEAFF.

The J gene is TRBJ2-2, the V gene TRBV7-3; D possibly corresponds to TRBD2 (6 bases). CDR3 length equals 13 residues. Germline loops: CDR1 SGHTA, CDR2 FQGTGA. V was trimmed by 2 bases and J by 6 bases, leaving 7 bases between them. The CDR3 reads CASSLGEAGELFF. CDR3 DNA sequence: TGTGCCAGCAGCTTAGGGGAGGCCGGGGAGCTGTTTTTT.

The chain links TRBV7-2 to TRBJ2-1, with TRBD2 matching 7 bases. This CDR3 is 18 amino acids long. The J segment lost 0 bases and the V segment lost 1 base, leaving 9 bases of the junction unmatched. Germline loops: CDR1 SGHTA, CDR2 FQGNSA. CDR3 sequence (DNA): TGTGCCAGCAGCTTAGTTACGGGGGGAAGTCTCTCCTACAATGAGCAGTTCTTC. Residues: CASSLVTGGSLSYNEQFF.

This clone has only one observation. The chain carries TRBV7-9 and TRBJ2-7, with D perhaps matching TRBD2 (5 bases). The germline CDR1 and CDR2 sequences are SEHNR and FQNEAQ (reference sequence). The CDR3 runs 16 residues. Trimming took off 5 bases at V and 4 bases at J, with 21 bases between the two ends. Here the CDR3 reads CASSPGITATSYEQYF. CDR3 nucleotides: TGTGCCAGCAGCCCGGGGATAACCGCGACATCGTACGAGCAGTACTTC.